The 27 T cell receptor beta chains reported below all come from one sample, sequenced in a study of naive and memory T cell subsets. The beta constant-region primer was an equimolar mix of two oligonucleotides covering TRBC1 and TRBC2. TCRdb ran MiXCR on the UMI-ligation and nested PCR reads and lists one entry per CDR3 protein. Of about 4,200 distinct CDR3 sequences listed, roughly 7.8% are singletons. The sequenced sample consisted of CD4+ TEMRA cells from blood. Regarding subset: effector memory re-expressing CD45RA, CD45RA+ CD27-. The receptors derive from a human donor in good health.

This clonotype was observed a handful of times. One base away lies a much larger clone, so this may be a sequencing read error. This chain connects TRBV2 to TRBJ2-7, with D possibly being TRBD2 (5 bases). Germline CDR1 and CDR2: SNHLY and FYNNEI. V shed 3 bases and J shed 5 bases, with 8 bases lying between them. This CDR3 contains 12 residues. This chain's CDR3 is CASSELADEQYF. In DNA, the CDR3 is TGTGCCAGCAGTGAGCTAGCTGACGAGCAGTACTTC.

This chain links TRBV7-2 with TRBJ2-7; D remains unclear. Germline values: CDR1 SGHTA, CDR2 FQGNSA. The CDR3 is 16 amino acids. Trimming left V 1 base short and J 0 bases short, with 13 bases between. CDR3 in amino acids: CASSLVVGSISYEQYF. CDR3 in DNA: TGTGCCAGCAGCTTAGTAGTCGGCAGCATCTCCTACGAGCAGTACTTC.

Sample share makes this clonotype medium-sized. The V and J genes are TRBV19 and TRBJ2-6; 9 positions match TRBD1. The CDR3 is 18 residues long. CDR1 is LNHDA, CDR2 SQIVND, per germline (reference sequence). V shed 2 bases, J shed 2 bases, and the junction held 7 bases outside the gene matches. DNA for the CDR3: TGTGCCAGTAGTATACTCGGGACAGGGTGCCCTGGGGCCAACGTCCTGACTTTC. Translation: CASSILGTGCPGANVLTF.

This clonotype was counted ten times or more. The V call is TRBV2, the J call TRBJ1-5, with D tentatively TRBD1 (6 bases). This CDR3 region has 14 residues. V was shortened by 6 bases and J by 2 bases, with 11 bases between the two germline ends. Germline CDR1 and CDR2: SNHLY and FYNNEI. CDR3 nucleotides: TGTGCCAGCAGACAGGGTAATGGCAATCAGCCCCAGCATTTT. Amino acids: CASRQGNGNQPQHF. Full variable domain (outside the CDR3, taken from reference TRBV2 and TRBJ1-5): EPEVTQTPSHQVTQMGQEVILRCVPISNHLYFYWYRQILGQKVEFLVSFYNNEISEKSEIFDDQFSVERPDGSNFTLKIRSTKLEDSAMYFCASRQGNGNQPQHFGDGTRLSIL.

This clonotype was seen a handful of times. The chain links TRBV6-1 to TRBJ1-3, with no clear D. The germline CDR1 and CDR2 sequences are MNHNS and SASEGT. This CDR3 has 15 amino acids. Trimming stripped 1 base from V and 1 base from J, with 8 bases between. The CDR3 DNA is TGTGCCAGCAGTGAAGGTTCTGCATCTGGAAACACCATATATTTT. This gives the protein CASSEGSASGNTIYF.

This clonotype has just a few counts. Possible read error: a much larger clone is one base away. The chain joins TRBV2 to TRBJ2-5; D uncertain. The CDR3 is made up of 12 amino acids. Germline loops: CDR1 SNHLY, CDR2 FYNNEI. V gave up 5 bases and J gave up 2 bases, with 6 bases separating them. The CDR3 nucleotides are TGTGCCAGCAGTTGGTTGCAAGAGACCCAGTACTTC. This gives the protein CASSWLQETQYF.

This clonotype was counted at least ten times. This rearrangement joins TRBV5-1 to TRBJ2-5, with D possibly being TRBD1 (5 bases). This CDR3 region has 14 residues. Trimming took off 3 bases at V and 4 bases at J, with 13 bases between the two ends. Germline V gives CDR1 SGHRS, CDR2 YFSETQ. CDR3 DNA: TGCGCCAGCAGCTCTCAGGGTGTCCGAGAGACCCAGTACTTC. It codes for CASSSQGVRETQYF. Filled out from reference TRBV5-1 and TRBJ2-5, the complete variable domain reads KAGVTQTPRYLIKTRGQQVTLSCSPISGHRSVSWYQQTPGQGLQFLFEYFSETQRNKGNFPGRFSGRQFSNSRSEMNVSTLELGDSALYLCASSSQGVRETQYFGPGTRLLVL.

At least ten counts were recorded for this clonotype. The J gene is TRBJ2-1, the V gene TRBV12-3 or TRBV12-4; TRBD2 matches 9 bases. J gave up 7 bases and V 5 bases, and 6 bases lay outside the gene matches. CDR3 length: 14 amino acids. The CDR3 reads CASSPLAGANEQFF. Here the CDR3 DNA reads TGTGCCAGCAGTCCTTTAGCGGGAGCTAATGAGCAGTTCTTC.

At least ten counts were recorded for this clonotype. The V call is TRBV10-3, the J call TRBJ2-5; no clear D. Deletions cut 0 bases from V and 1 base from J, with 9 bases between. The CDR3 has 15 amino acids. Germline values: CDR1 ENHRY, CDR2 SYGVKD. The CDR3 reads CAISESSPLQETQYF. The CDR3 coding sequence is TGTGCCATCAGTGAGTCGTCCCCTCTCCAAGAGACCCAGTACTTC.

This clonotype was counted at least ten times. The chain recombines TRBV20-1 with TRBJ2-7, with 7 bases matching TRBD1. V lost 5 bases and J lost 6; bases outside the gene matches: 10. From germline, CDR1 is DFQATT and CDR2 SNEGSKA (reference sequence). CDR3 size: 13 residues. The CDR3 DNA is TGCAGTGCTGGGTCTCCACAGGGGTTCGAGCAGTACTTC. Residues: CSAGSPQGFEQYF.

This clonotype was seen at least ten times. The CDR3 DNA follows: TGCAGTGCTAGAGGCCTGGGACTAGTCGCCCCGGAGCAGTACTTC. Its translation: CSARGLGLVAPEQYF. V and J are TRBV20-1 and TRBJ2-7; TRBD2 aligns across 8 bases. The ends lost 1 base at V and 7 bases at J; junction bases unmatched: 12. The germline CDR1 and CDR2 sequences are DFQATT and SNEGSKA (reference sequence). The CDR3 has 15 amino acids.

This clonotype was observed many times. CDR3 in amino acids: CASSFNTGGGQPQHF. In DNA, the CDR3 is TGTGCCAGCAGTTTCAATACAGGGGGGGGTCAGCCCCAGCATTTT. The chain has TRBV12-3 or TRBV12-4 and TRBJ1-5; TRBD1 matches 8 bases. The V and J ends lost 3 bases and 6 bases, in that order; junction bases with no gene match: 7. This CDR3 spans 15 amino acids.

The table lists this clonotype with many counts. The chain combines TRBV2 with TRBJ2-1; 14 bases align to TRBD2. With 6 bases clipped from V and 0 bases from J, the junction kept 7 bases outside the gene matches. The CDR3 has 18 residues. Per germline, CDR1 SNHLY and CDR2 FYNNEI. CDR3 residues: CASRGTSGSGSSYNEQFF. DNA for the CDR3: TGTGCCAGCAGAGGGACTAGCGGGAGTGGGAGCTCCTACAATGAGCAGTTCTTC.

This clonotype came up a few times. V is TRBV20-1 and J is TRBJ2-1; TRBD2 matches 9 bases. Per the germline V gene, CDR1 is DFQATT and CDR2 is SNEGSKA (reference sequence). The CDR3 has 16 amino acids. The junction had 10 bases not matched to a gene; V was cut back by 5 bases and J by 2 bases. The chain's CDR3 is CSAETSGPAAYNEQFF. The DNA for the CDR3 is TGCAGTGCTGAAACTAGCGGGCCTGCGGCCTACAATGAGCAGTTCTTC.

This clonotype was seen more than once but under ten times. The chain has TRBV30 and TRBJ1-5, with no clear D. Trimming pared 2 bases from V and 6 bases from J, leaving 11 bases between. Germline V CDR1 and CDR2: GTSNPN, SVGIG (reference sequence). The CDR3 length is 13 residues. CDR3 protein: CAWSRADRQPQHF. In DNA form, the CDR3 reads TGTGCCTGGAGTCGGGCCGACCGTCAGCCCCAGCATTTT.

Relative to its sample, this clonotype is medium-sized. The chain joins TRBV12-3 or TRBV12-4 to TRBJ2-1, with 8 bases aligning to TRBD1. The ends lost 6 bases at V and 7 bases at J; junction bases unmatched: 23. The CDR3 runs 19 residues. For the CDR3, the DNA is TGTGCCAGCAGGGCCCGAGGTGGGACAGGCAACGTCTGGGGGAATGAGCAGTTCTTC. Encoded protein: CASRARGGTGNVWGNEQFF.

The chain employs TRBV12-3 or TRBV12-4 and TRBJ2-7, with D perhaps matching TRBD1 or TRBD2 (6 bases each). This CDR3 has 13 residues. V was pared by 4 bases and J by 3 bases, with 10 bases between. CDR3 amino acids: CASSCKGGYEQYF. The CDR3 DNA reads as TGTGCCAGCAGTTGTAAGGGGGGCTACGAGCAGTACTTC.

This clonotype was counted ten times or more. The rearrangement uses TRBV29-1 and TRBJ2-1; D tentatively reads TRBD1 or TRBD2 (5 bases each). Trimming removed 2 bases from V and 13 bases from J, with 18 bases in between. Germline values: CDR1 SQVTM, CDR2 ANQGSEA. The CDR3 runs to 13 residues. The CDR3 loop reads CSVEKSGPKSQFF. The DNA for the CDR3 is TGCAGCGTTGAAAAGTCGGGACCAAAGAGTCAGTTCTTC.

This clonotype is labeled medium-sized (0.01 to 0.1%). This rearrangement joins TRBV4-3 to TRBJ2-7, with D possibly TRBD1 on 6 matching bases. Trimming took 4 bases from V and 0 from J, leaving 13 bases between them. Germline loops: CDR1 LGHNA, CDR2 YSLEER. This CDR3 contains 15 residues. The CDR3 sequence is CASSPGQISSYEQYF. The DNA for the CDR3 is TGCGCCAGCAGCCCCGGACAGATCAGCTCCTACGAGCAGTACTTC.

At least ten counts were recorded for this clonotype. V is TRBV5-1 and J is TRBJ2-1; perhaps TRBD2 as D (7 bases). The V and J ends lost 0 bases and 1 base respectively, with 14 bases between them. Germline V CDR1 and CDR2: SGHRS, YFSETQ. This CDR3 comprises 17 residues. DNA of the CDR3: TGCGCCAGCAGCTTGGGGGGGGGGCCTCAATCCTACAATGAGCAGTTCTTC. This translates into CASSLGGGPQSYNEQFF.

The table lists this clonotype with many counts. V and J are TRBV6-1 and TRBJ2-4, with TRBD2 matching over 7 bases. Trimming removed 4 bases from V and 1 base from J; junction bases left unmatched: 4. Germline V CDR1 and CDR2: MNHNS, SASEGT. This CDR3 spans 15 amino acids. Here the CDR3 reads CASSVGRAAKNIQYF. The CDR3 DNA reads TGTGCCAGCAGTGTAGGGAGGGCCGCCAAAAACATTCAGTACTTC.

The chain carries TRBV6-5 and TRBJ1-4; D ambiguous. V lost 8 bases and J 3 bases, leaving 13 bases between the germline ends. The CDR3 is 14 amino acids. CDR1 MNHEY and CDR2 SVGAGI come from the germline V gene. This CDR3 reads CASAGLAANEKLFF. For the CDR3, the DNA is TGTGCCAGCGCAGGTTTAGCGGCTAATGAAAAACTGTTTTTT.

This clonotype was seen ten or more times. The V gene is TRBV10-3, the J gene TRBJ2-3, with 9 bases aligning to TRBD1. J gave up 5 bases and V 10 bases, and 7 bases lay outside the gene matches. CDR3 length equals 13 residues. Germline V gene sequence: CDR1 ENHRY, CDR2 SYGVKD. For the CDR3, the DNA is TGTGCCACGGACAGGGGAATTGGAGATACGCAGTATTTT. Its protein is CATDRGIGDTQYF.

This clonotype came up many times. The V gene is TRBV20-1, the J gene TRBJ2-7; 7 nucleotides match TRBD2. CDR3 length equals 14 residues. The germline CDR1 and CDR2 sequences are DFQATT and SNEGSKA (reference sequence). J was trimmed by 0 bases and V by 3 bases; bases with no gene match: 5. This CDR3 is CSARGGVTSYEQYF. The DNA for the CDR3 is TGCAGTGCTAGGGGGGGGGTGACCTCCTACGAGCAGTACTTC.

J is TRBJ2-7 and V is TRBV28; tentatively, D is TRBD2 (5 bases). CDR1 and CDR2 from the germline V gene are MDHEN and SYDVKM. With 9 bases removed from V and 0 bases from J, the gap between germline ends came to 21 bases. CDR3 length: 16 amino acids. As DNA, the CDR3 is TGTGCCAGAAGGATGTGGGGAGAGGGAGTCTCCTACGAGCAGTACTTC. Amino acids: CARRMWGEGVSYEQYF.

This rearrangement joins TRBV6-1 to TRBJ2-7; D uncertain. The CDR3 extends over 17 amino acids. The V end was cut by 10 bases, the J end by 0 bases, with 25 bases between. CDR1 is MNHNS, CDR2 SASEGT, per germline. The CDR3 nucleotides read TGTGCCATTCAGCCTGGCTTGGGTCGCCCCTCCTCCTACGAGCAGTACTTC. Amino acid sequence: CAIQPGLGRPSSYEQYF.

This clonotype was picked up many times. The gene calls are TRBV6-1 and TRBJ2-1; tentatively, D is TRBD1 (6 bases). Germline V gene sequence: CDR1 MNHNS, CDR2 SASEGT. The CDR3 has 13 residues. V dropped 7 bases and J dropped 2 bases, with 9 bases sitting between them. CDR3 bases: TGTGCCAGCACTGAGGGGGCCTACAATGAGCAGTTCTTC. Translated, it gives CASTEGAYNEQFF.